This TCR beta chain emerged from a study of preoperative IRX-2 immunotherapy in early breast cancer. Method: immunoSEQ multiplex PCR; TCRdb's copy keeps in-frame clones and lacks some. The sample has roughly 27,000 clones; approximately 80% are singletons. Trimming removed 5 bases from V and 1 base from J; junction bases left unmatched: 6. CDR3 length equals 15 residues. CDR1 is MRHNA, CDR2 SNTAGT, per germline. Treatment described: preoperative locoregional IRX-2 cytokine immunotherapy. Preoperative locoregional IRX-2 cytokine immunotherapy was tested in the phase Ib source study. The chain links TRBV6-4 to TRBJ2-3, with 7 positions matching TRBD2. The TCR sequence derives from a human donor with breast cancer. Sampling took place from a patient treated with IRX-2 immunotherapy. The CDR3 DNA is TGTGCCAGCAGTTACAGCGGGATGCGCACAGATACGCAGTATTTT. Its translation is CASSYSGMRTDTQYF.